This TCR beta chain was obtained from a study of T-cell reconstitution after alpha-beta-depleted transplantation in children. Preparation of the TCRbeta library used unique molecular identifiers. MiXCR, run by TCRdb on the PCR reads, gives a single entry per CDR3 protein. This table holds 300,000 or so distinct CDR3 sequences, approximately 20% found once. This clonotype turned up a few times. Its cognate antigen is unknown. The study, taken as a whole, reports: After transplant, at about two months, alpha-beta T cells were reportedly derived from several hundred expanded graft clones. A year had passed since transplant, and T-cell counts and diversity by then came mostly from newly produced T cells.

Germline CDR1 LGHNA, CDR2 YNFKEQ. CDR3 length: 15 amino acids. Trimming pared 2 bases from V and 4 bases from J, leaving 15 bases between. The rearrangement links TRBV4-2 to TRBJ2-7; TRBD2 might be the D (6 bases). Sample: PBMCs, mostly from graft donor cells, taken 180 days after TCRalphabeta/CD19-depleted stem cell transplant. The source of this sequence is a male patient younger than 18 who had a stem cell transplant for acute lymphoblastic leukemia, so the T cells may come from the graft donor. The CDR3 sequence is CASSQQAREAYEQYF. The DNA for the CDR3 is TGTGCCAGCAGCCAACAGGCTAGGGAGGCTTACGAGCAGTACTTC.